A single sample gave rise to the 27 T cell receptor beta chains below, sequenced in a study of regulatory T cells in long-lasting Graves disease. Time point described: newly diagnosed GD, antithyroid drugs for less than 3 months. Following extraction of RNA from PBMCs, that RNA was used to make the TCR library. Arm-PCR of CDR3 regions with iRepertoire HTBI primers generated TCR beta libraries. TCRdb reanalysed the multiplex PCR reads using MiXCR and keeps one entry per CDR3 protein. The sample has about 620,000 distinct CDR3 sequences; under 20% are singletons. The sample was also linked to a second study, of T cells in Graves' hyperthyroidism and ophthalmopathy.

The sequencing here drew on peripheral blood mononuclear cells (PBMCs), taken at new diagnosis, from a patient treated with antithyroid drugs. The receptors stem from a young woman with Graves disease.

V and J are TRBV5-1 and TRBJ2-1; 8 bases line up with TRBD2. With 3 bases clipped from V and 5 bases from J, the junction kept 7 bases outside the gene matches. CDR3 length: 15 amino acids. Looked up from germline, CDR1 is SGHRS and CDR2 is YFSETQ. The CDR3 region has the DNA TGCGCCAGCAGCTCGAGCGGGAGAACCCACAATGAGCAGTTCTTC. Encoded protein: CASSSSGRTHNEQFF.

The chain uses TRBV20-1 and TRBJ2-3; D ambiguous. Trimming cost V 3 bases and J 0 bases, with 7 bases left between them. CDR3 size: 13 residues. Germline lookup yields CDR1 DFQATT and CDR2 SNEGSKA (reference sequence). CDR3 DNA sequence: TGCAGTGCTAGTGCAGTTAGCACAGATACGCAGTATTTT. Its translation: CSASAVSTDTQYF.

This clonotype showed up many times. The rearrangement uses TRBV2 and TRBJ1-4, with D tentatively TRBD1 (5 bases). Trimming shortened V by 2 bases and J by 7 bases, and 41 bases separated the two germline ends. This CDR3 comprises 24 residues. CDR1 is SNHLY and CDR2 is FYNNEI in the germline V gene. The CDR3 loop reads CASSELMGTVVNRSRESGGEKLFF. DNA for the CDR3: TGTGCCAGCAGTGAACTAATGGGAACAGTAGTTAACAGGTCACGGGAGAGTGGAGGTGAAAAACTGTTTTTT.

This clonotype was detected ten times or more. This chain joins TRBV12-3 or TRBV12-4 and TRBJ1-1, with D unclear. CDR3 length equals 13 residues. V dropped 2 bases and J dropped 1 base, with 5 bases sitting between them. The CDR3 region is CASSLNPNTEAFF. Written as DNA, the CDR3 is TGTGCCAGCAGTTTAAACCCGAACACTGAAGCTTTCTTT.

The genes are TRBV14 and TRBJ2-3, with 9 positions matching TRBD1. CDR3 size: 16 residues. With 0 bases clipped from V and 5 bases from J, the junction kept 6 bases outside the gene matches. Germline CDR1 SGHDN, CDR2 FVKESK. CDR3 nucleotide sequence: TGTGCCAGCAGCCAAGATAACAGGGGGCCGGGAGATACGCAGTATTTT. Its translation: CASSQDNRGPGDTQYF.

In this sample, this clonotype turned up many times. The chain employs TRBV27 and TRBJ2-3; D might be TRBD1 (5 bases). The ends were cut back, 2 bases at V and 6 bases at J, with 12 bases in the middle. The CDR3 sequence is 14 residues long. Germline V lookup: CDR1 MNHEY, CDR2 SMNVEV (reference sequence). The DNA of the CDR3 is TGTGCCAGCAGTTTAGACCAGGGAAGGGATACGCAGTATTTT. It yields the protein CASSLDQGRDTQYF.

This chain links TRBV6-2 or TRBV6-3 with TRBJ1-2, with 10 nucleotides matching TRBD1. V lost 6 bases, J lost 4 bases, and 17 bases stayed unmatched. This CDR3 region has 18 residues. Germline V gives CDR1 MNHEY, CDR2 SVGEGT. The CDR3 DNA sequence: TGTGCCAGCAGCCAAGGGGACAGGGGAGGCCTGAAGGGCTATGGCTACACCTTC. This codes for CASSQGDRGGLKGYGYTF.

This clonotype was observed at least ten times. This chain uses TRBV2 with TRBJ1-2; a weak D match, TRBD1 (5 bases). V was pared by 9 bases and J by 8 bases, with 13 bases between. This CDR3 has 11 amino acids. CDR1 and CDR2 from the germline V gene are SNHLY and FYNNEI. CDR3 in amino acids: CASVAGHGYTF. The CDR3 DNA is TGTGCCAGTGTGGCAGGGCACGGCTACACCTTC. The full variable domain, its missing parts supplied by reference TRBV2 and TRBJ1-2, is EPEVTQTPSHQVTQMGQEVILRCVPISNHLYFYWYRQILGQKVEFLVSFYNNEISEKSEIFDDQFSVERPDGSNFTLKIRSTKLEDSAMYFCASVAGHGYTFGSGTRLTVV.

There are many counts of this clonotype. The chain carries TRBV7-9 and TRBJ2-6; 10 bases line up with TRBD1. Germline V CDR1 and CDR2: SEHNR, FQNEAQ (reference sequence). V shed 1 base, J shed 0 bases, and the junction held 0 bases outside the gene matches. The CDR3 totals 17 residues. The CDR3 nucleotides are TGTGCCAGCAGCTTAGGACAGGGGGCCTCTGGGGCCAACGTCCTGACTTTC. Translating it yields CASSLGQGASGANVLTF.

V is TRBV20-1 and J is TRBJ2-1; weak D call: TRBD2 (6 bases). The CDR3 extends over 13 amino acids. In germline, CDR1 is DFQATT, CDR2 SNEGSKA (reference sequence). CDR3 nucleotide sequence: TGCACCGGGACTCTAACCTCCTACAATGAGCAGTTCTTC. Amino acid sequence: CTGTLTSYNEQFF.

This clonotype turned up a few times. The chain carries TRBV6-1 and TRBJ1-5; D gene unclear. Germline loops: CDR1 MNHNS, CDR2 SASEGT. CDR3 size: 15 residues. Deletions cut 8 bases from V and 4 bases from J, with 18 bases between. CDR3 coding DNA: TGTGCCAGCGGAGAGTCCCGGGTGGGAAATCAGCCCCAGCATTTT. Amino acids: CASGESRVGNQPQHF.

On this clonotype: The junction does not match germline at one end; this may be a read error. The V and J genes are TRBV6-1 and TRBJ2-7; TRBD1 aligns across 9 bases. There are 14 residues in the CDR3. The germline V gene encodes CDR1 MNHNS and CDR2 SASEGT. In DNA form, the CDR3 reads TGTGCCAGCAGTGAACCGGGACAGGGCTACGCGCAGTACTTC. Translation: CASSEPGQGYAQYF.

This clonotype was seen repeatedly, ten times or more. This rearrangement joins TRBV27 to TRBJ1-5; D is uncertain. The CDR3 has 12 amino acids. The V and J ends lost 8 bases and 9 bases respectively, with 14 bases between them. The germline V gene has CDR1 MNHEY and CDR2 SMNVEV (reference sequence). The CDR3 loop is CASGPPAGPQHF. The CDR3 nucleotides read TGTGCCAGCGGGCCTCCCGCAGGGCCCCAGCATTTT.

This clonotype was observed at least ten times. V and J are TRBV12-3 or TRBV12-4 and TRBJ2-2, with D uncertain. Deletions cut 5 bases from V and 6 bases from J, with 10 bases between. The CDR3 runs 13 residues. DNA for the CDR3: TGTGCCAGCAGTGTCGGACCAGCCGGGGAGCTGTTTTTT. Residues: CASSVGPAGELFF.

The chain links TRBV6-1 to TRBJ1-4; 7 positions agree with TRBD1. J lost 2 bases, V lost 6 bases, and 3 bases had no gene match. CDR3 length equals 14 residues. Per germline, CDR1 MNHNS and CDR2 SASEGT. In DNA form, the CDR3 reads TGTGCCAGCAGGGACAGGATTACTAATGAAAAACTGTTTTTT. It codes for CASRDRITNEKLFF.

The sample holds many counts of this clonotype. V is TRBV5-1 and J is TRBJ1-2; tentative D call: TRBD1 (5 bases). From germline, CDR1 is SGHRS and CDR2 YFSETQ. With 3 bases removed from V and 7 bases from J, the gap between germline ends came to 13 bases. The CDR3 has 13 amino acids. CDR3: CASSWGLGSGYTF. The DNA of the CDR3 is TGCGCCAGCAGCTGGGGACTAGGGTCTGGCTACACCTTC.

This clonotype was found many times. The chain carries TRBV15 and TRBJ1-1, with TRBD1 identical over 7 bases. Germline-derived CDR1 and CDR2 are LNHNV and YYDKDF (reference sequence). The V gene end was trimmed by 2 bases and the J gene end by 0 bases; junction bases not matched to a gene: 15. The CDR3 has 19 amino acids. In nucleotides, the CDR3 is TGTGCCACCAGCAGAAAACTTAGACAGGGCAAGGATATGAACACTGAAGCTTTCTTT. Protein sequence: CATSRKLRQGKDMNTEAFF.

Many counts were recorded for this clonotype. This chain joins TRBV6-5 and TRBJ1-6; weak D call: TRBD1 (6 bases). CDR3 length: 16 residues. Germline V CDR1 and CDR2: MNHEY, SVGAGI. V lost 0 bases to trimming and J lost 10 bases, with 16 bases between them. CDR3 bases: TGTGCCAGCAGTTACTCCAGGGGTAACGTGGCGTCACCCCTCCACTTT. It encodes CASSYSRGNVASPLHF.

The gene calls are TRBV29-1 and TRBJ1-2, with D tentatively TRBD1 (6 bases). The germline V gene encodes CDR1 SQVTM and CDR2 ANQGSEA. The CDR3 sequence is 11 residues long. With 6 bases removed from V and 1 base from J, the gap between germline ends came to 6 bases. The DNA of the CDR3 is TGCAGCGTAGGGGGTAACTATGGCTACACCTTC. This encodes CSVGGNYGYTF.

A note on this clonotype: At one boundary the junction diverges from the germline segment, which might be a read error. V and J are TRBV12-5 and TRBJ2-1; TRBD2 matches at 13 bases. CDR3 size: 21 residues. Germline values: CDR1 LGHNT, CDR2 FRNRAP. In DNA form, the CDR3 reads TGTGCTAGTGGTTTGGGACCAATAGCGGGACTAGCGGGACGTTCCTCCAATGAGCAGTTCTTC. This translates into CASGLGPIAGLAGRSSNEQFF.

V gene TRBV12-3 or TRBV12-4 combines with J gene TRBJ1-5; the D gene is possibly TRBD1 (6 bases). The germline V and J ends were trimmed by 6 bases and 0 bases, with 12 bases remaining between them. The CDR3 runs to 15 residues. The CDR3 here is CASSIQGYSNQPQHF. CDR3 nucleotide sequence: TGTGCCAGCAGCATACAGGGTTATAGCAATCAGCCCCAGCATTTT.

This clonotype was found many times. This rearrangement joins TRBV12-3 or TRBV12-4 to TRBJ1-2, with no clear D. V lost 5 bases and J 1 base, leaving 14 bases between the germline ends. This CDR3 is built from 15 residues. CDR3 region: CASSAGLNNNYGYTF. The CDR3 nucleotides are TGTGCCAGCAGTGCTGGGTTGAATAATAACTATGGCTACACCTTC.

This clonotype was seen many times. The DNA for the CDR3 is TGTGCCACTACGAATCCCCCATCAGATACGCAGTATTTT. This sequence encodes CATTNPPSDTQYF. The rearrangement joins TRBV2 to TRBJ2-3; no clear D gene. The CDR3 length is 13 residues. In germline, CDR1 is SNHLY, CDR2 FYNNEI. The V end was cut by 10 bases, the J end by 4 bases, with 15 bases between. Drawing the rest from reference TRBV2 and TRBJ2-3, the complete variable domain is EPEVTQTPSHQVTQMGQEVILRCVPISNHLYFYWYRQILGQKVEFLVSFYNNEISEKSEIFDDQFSVERPDGSNFTLKIRSTKLEDSAMYFCATTNPPSDTQYFGPGTRLTVL.

This clonotype was found a few times. This sequence joins TRBV7-8 and TRBJ2-1; no clear D. This CDR3 contains 14 residues. Germline lookup yields CDR1 SGHVS and CDR2 FQNEAQ. V dropped 1 base and J dropped 4 bases, with 8 bases sitting between them. The CDR3 region has the DNA TGTGCCAGCAGCTTAGGGGAATGGTACAATGAGCAGTTCTTC. It is translated as CASSLGEWYNEQFF.

The count of this clonotype is one. The V call is TRBV28, the J call TRBJ2-7; 10 bases fit TRBD1. From germline, CDR1 is MDHEN and CDR2 SYDVKM. V lost 6 bases and J lost 6; bases outside the gene matches: 14. The CDR3 has 16 amino acids. The CDR3 DNA sequence: TGTGCCAGCAGCTCTTATACCGGGACAGGGGTTGGCGAGCAGTACTTC. Translating it yields CASSSYTGTGVGEQYF.

CDR3 sequence (DNA): TGTGCCAGCAGCTCCGGGAAGATGGCCGGGGAGCTGTTTTTT. Translating it yields CASSSGKMAGELFF. The chain joins TRBV7-2 to TRBJ2-2; TRBD2 is a possible D gene (5 bases). CDR3 size: 14 residues. V dropped 4 bases and J dropped 6 bases, with 12 bases sitting between them. CDR1 SGHTA and CDR2 FQGNSA come from the germline V gene.

Details on this clonotype: The final CDR3 position lacks the conserved phenylalanine or tryptophan, pointing to a likely read error. The chain links TRBV28 to TRBJ2-5; 9 bases agree with TRBD1. The CDR3 runs to 13 residues. Germline V gene sequence: CDR1 MDHEN, CDR2 SYDVKM. V trimming: 6 bases; J trimming: 5 bases; junction bases outside the gene matches: 4. The CDR3 nucleotides are TGTGCCAGCAGCCCGACAGGGGGTGAGACCCAGTACCTC. This codes for CASSPTGGETQYL.